The sample holds many counts of the clone carrying this TCR beta chain. Antigen: not known. Trimming took 7 bases from V and 7 from J; bases not matched to a gene: 6. The CDR3 is 13 residues long. The germline CDR1 and CDR2 sequences are SQVTM and ANQGSEA. This sample stems from a study of blood T cells in healthy people across ages. General study findings and limits: The long-lived group displayed more naive CD4+ cells, plus higher diversity, than the aged donors did.

A second PCR, run for about 7 to 11 cycles, used a sample-barcoded 5' primer plus a J-beta primer mix. One entry per CDR3 protein, called by TCRdb with MiXCR from the 5' RACE reads. The sample lists about 640,000 distinct CDR3 sequences, under 70% occurring once. Drawn from each donor were approximately 9.5 milliliters of peripheral blood. Samples each had at least 5.5 micrograms of total RNA extracted. The specimen sequenced was blood. The receptor was derived from a man in his fifties or sixties in good health. The chain combines TRBV29-1 with TRBJ2-4; 11 bases align to TRBD2. This CDR3 reads CSAISGGANIQYF. CDR3 nucleotide sequence: TGCAGCGCAATTAGCGGGGGGGCGAACATTCAGTACTTC.